The clone carrying this T cell receptor (beta chain) is a singleton in its sample. Its antigen remains unknown. This record comes from a study of OX40 agonist ivuxolimab in advanced cancers. CDR3 length: 15 residues. Germline V gives CDR1 LGHNA, CDR2 YNFKEQ. V trimming: 5 bases; J trimming: 8 bases; junction bases outside the gene matches: 8. Assay used: immunoSEQ multiplex PCR; TCRdb lists only in-frame clones, some missing. The data show approximately 90,000 clones, roughly 89% seen once. Study-wide results and caveats: Clonal expansion from baseline to week 6 occurred in both CD4+ and CD8+ T cells. Averaged across samples, CD8+ T cells carried more expanded clones than CD4+ did.

The TCR sequence derives from an adult with an advanced solid tumor such as melanoma, head and neck, liver or kidney cancer. The gene calls are TRBV4-2 and TRBJ2-1; 11 nucleotides agree with TRBD2. The sample here was CD4+ or CD8+ T cells sorted from blood, taken in a trial of the OX40 agonist ivuxolimab. The CDR3 sequence is CASSTPLAGGHEQFF. The CDR3 coding sequence is TGTGCCAGCAGCACGCCCCTAGCGGGAGGTCATGAGCAGTTCTTC.